What follows describes a single T cell receptor beta chain. The data stem from a study of blood T cell repertoires in COVID-19. Whole-study context: In each case, the material was cDNA or gDNA derived from T cells, B-cell-depleted T cells, or PBMCs.

TCRdb's table, derived via immunoSEQ multiplex PCR, lists solely in-frame clones and lacks some. Counted here are about 100,000 clones, about 90% occurring once; the ten biggest clones make up 7% to 9%. Deletions cut 6 bases from V and 6 bases from J, with 11 bases between. Germline V lookup: CDR1 SGHAT, CDR2 FQNNGV. The length of the CDR3 is 12 residues. V and J are TRBV11-2 and TRBJ1-1; D perhaps matches TRBD1 (5 bases). Sequencing used peripheral blood. This TCR came from a man aged 25 to 40 in a cohort sampled during active COVID-19. The CDR3 DNA sequence: TGTGCCAGCAGACCGCAGGGCTCTGAAGCTTTCTTT. As protein: CASRPQGSEAFF.